This T cell receptor beta chain was sequenced in a study of blood T cell repertoires in COVID-19. Study at large: Samples of COVID-19 (acute and convalescent) were obtained from the United States, Italy and Spain. PBMCs, B-cell-depleted T cells, or T cells provided the cDNA or gDNA that made up the material.

Authors' processing steps: Reference gene primer amplification yielded estimated nucleated cell counts. Clones were sequenced by immunoSEQ multiplex PCR, and TCRdb holds only the in-frame ones, with some missing. That table supplies the V and J calls and clone size; D and trimming were determined from the DNA. In the table there are about 670,000 clones, around 89% of which are singletons. Trimming pared 0 bases from V and 5 bases from J, leaving 6 bases between. The CDR3 loop spans 13 amino acids. Germline CDR1 MGHRA, CDR2 YSYEKL. J is TRBJ2-3 and V is TRBV4-1; tentative D call: TRBD1 (6 bases). The origin of this receptor is a woman aged 18-29 years with acute or convalescent COVID-19. Sequenced input: peripheral blood. CDR3 residues: CASSQEGGDTQYF. The CDR3 region has the DNA TGCGCCAGCAGCCAAGAAGGGGGAGATACGCAGTATTTT.